Sequencing of this T cell receptor beta chain was carried out in a study of shared clonotypes between healthy human individuals. Overall study context: The donor group consisted of two women and a few men, aged 18 to 49. Three CD4 naive, three CD4 memory, two CD8 naive and one CD8 memory plate were used per donor. Study findings and constraints: Having only a few donors restricted how much genetic and exposure-history diversity was captured.

Germline CDR1 and CDR2: SEHNR and FQNEAQ (reference sequence). The CDR3 extends over 15 amino acids. Trimming shortened V by 6 bases and J by 1 base, and 12 bases separated the two germline ends. Naive CD8 cells comprised CD45RO-negative, CCR7-positively selected cells, excluding terminally differentiated effector memory CD45RA+ cells. In the case of this clone: The antigen is undetermined.

In the original workflow: ImmunoSEQ output held junction-only sequences without quality scores, so filtering differed. The protocol was immunoSEQ multiplex PCR, while the TCRdb copy is restricted to in-frame clones and leaves out a portion. The D gene and trimming were derived from the DNA, and the V and J assignments and clone size from that table. This table has some 2,000,000 clones, roughly 95% appearing once. This clonotype was sampled from a man aged 18 to 30 in good health. This chain links TRBV7-9 with TRBJ2-2; D is perhaps TRBD1 (6 bases). Material: naive CD8+ T cells sorted from blood. CDR3 DNA: TGTGCCAGCAGTCCCCCGGACAGGAACACCGGGGAGCTGTTTTTT. Encoded protein: CASSPPDRNTGELFF.